These 11 T cell receptor beta chains originate from one sample sequenced in a study of blood T cell repertoires in COVID-19. The table came from immunoSEQ multiplex PCR; TCRdb's copy has only in-frame clones and leaves some out. The sample lists some 58,000 clones; about 86% were seen once. Sequenced input: peripheral blood. All receptors derive from a man aged 35-49 years with acute or convalescent COVID-19.

In DNA form, the CDR3 reads TGTGCCAGCAGCTCCTCGCACGGACAGGGAGCCATGAACACTGAAGCTTTCTTT. Translation: CASSSSHGQGAMNTEAFF. The chain carries TRBV21-1 and TRBJ1-1; the table calls TRBD1, which could not be checked here. TRBV21-1 represents a pseudogene. This CDR3 is built from 18 residues.

The chain combines TRBV11-2 with TRBJ1-2, with 9 bases matching TRBD1. The length of the CDR3 is 13 residues. V dropped 5 bases and J dropped 7; count of bases not matched to a gene: 5. Germline V lookup: CDR1 SGHAT, CDR2 FQNNGV. CDR3 bases: TGTGCCAGCAGCCCGGACAGGGGATTTGGCTACACCTTC. Translating gives CASSPDRGFGYTF.

This clone was found once. V usage is TRBV12-5 and J usage is TRBJ1-1; D is unclear. This CDR3 has 12 amino acids. Trimming stripped 2 bases from V and 3 bases from J, with 4 bases between. The germline CDR1 and CDR2 sequences are LGHNT and FRNRAP. CDR3 DNA sequence: TGTGCTAGTGGTTTGCAGGACACTGAAGCTTTCTTT. This codes for CASGLQDTEAFF.

The rearrangement uses TRBV11-2 and TRBJ2-7; 8 bases agree with TRBD2. CDR1 is SGHAT, CDR2 FQNNGV, per germline. This CDR3 has 15 residues. With 5 bases clipped from V and 4 bases from J, the junction kept 10 bases outside the gene matches. The CDR3 region is CASSAPTSGRYEQYF. The CDR3 coding sequence is TGTGCCAGCAGCGCACCAACTAGCGGACGGTACGAGCAGTACTTC.

The V call is TRBV7-6, the J call TRBJ2-1; 8 nucleotides agree with TRBD2. The CDR3 contains 17 residues. J gave up 0 bases and V 2 bases, and 6 bases lay outside the gene matches. The germline V gene has CDR1 SGHVS and CDR2 FNYEAQ. CDR3 region: CASSLNPGGSSYNEQFF. The CDR3 DNA is TGTGCCAGCAGCTTAAACCCGGGGGGGAGCTCCTACAATGAGCAGTTCTTC.

This rearrangement joins TRBV5-4 to TRBJ2-5; 14 bases map to TRBD2. The CDR3 runs to 16 residues. CDR1 and CDR2 from the germline V gene are SGHNT and YYREEE (reference sequence). The V segment lost 4 bases and the J segment 10 bases; nucleotides outside the gene matches: 12. The CDR3 DNA reads TGTGCCAGCAGCCAGGGACTAGCGGGGGCAAATGACGGCCAGTACTTC. The encoded protein is CASSQGLAGANDGQYF.

The gene calls are TRBV10-3 and TRBJ2-4; 8 bases are shared with TRBD2. The CDR3 totals 15 residues. Germline V gene data show CDR1 as ENHRY and CDR2 as SYGVKD. V shed 7 bases, J shed 3 bases, and the junction held 8 bases outside the gene matches. The CDR3 DNA is TGTGCCATCAAAGGCGAAAGCGGGGGCAAAAACATTCAGTACTTC. Translating gives CAIKGESGGKNIQYF.

V and J are TRBV11-2 and TRBJ2-3; possibly TRBD2 for D (5 bases). CDR1 and CDR2 from the germline V gene are SGHAT and FQNNGV. V was trimmed by 3 bases and J by 1 base, leaving 11 bases between them. The CDR3 loop spans 15 amino acids. CDR3 DNA sequence: TGTGCCAGCAGCTTTCGGGGTATCGGCACAGATACGCAGTATTTT. This gives the protein CASSFRGIGTDTQYF.

This clone was counted between two and nine times. The V and J genes are TRBV19 and TRBJ1-4; possible D gene TRBD1, 6 bases. Germline V gene sequence: CDR1 LNHDA, CDR2 SQIVND (reference sequence). V lost 4 bases, J lost 4 bases, and 10 bases lay in between. The CDR3 has 14 residues. DNA for the CDR3: TGTGCCAGTAGTAGGGACATCGGTAATGAAAAACTGTTTTTT. This sequence encodes CASSRDIGNEKLFF.

The rearrangement uses TRBV12-5 and TRBJ2-5, with D possibly being TRBD2 (7 bases). Germline lookup yields CDR1 LGHNT and CDR2 FRNRAP. This CDR3 has 15 amino acids. The germline V and J ends were trimmed by 1 base and 3 bases, with 12 bases remaining between them. The CDR3 DNA reads as TGTGCTAGTGGTTTGGGAGGGGGGGGAGAAGAGACCCAGTACTTC. Translated, it gives CASGLGGGGEETQYF.

In this sample, this clone turned up once. V and J are TRBV4-2 and TRBJ2-1, with 8 bases identical to TRBD2. Trimming took 0 bases from V and 6 from J; bases not matched to a gene: 7. Germline CDR1 LGHNA, CDR2 YNFKEQ. The CDR3 is made up of 16 amino acids. The CDR3, as DNA: TGTGCCAGCAGCCAAGAAGTTCGGGGGGGCCGCAATGAGCAGTTCTTC. Translation gives CASSQEVRGGRNEQFF.